Reported below is one T cell receptor (beta chain). The data belong to a study of prognosis after radiotherapy for stage I lung cancer. Two rounds of multiplex PCR amplified TCR beta CDR3 from genomic DNA. Specific primers for each TRBV and TRBJ gene were what first-round PCR used. One entry per CDR3 protein results from TCRdb running MiXCR on the multiplex PCR reads. The repertoire holds 59,000 or so distinct CDR3 sequences, around a quarter seen once, with 7.5% in the top ten. The sequencing here drew on PBMCs, taken before or after stereotactic body radiation therapy (not recorded which). The TCR sequence derives from a donor over 45 with non-small cell lung cancer.

The CDR3: CANSRTGGVPQHF. The DNA for the CDR3 is TGTGCCAATAGCCGGACAGGGGGGGTGCCCCAGCATTTT. This chain joins TRBV19 and TRBJ1-5; 10 nucleotides match TRBD1. V shed 10 bases, J shed 9 bases, and the junction held 9 bases outside the gene matches. The CDR3 covers 13 residues. Germline CDR1 LNHDA, CDR2 SQIVND (reference sequence). Full variable domain (outside the CDR3, taken from reference TRBV19 and TRBJ1-5): DGGITQSPKYLFRKEGQNVTLSCEQNLNHDAMYWYRQDPGQGLRLIYYSQIVNDFQKGDIAEGYSVSREKKESFPLTVTSAQKNPTAFYLCANSRTGGVPQHFGDGTRLSIL.